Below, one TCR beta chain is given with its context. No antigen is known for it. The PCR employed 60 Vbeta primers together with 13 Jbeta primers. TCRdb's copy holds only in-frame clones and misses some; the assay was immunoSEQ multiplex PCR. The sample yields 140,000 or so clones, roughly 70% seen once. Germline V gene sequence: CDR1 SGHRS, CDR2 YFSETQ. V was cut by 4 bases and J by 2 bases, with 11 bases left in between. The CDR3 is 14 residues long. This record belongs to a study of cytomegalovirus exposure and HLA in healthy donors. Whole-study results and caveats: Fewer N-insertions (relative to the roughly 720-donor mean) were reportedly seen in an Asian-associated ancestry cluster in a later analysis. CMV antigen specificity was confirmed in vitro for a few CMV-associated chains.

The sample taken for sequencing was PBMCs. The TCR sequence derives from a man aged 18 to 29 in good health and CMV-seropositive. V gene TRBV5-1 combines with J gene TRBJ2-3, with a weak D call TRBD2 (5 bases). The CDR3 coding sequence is TGCGCCAGCAGCCCCGGACTCACCACAGATACGCAGTATTTT. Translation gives CASSPGLTTDTQYF.